These T cell receptor beta chains were read from a single sample in a study of cytomegalovirus exposure and HLA in healthy donors. Assay: immunoSEQ multiplex PCR; the TCRdb copy retains only in-frame clones and omits some. Here the sample spans around 190,000 clones, 65% to 85% being singletons. Sequencing was performed on PBMCs. The receptor source for this set is a man younger than 30 in good health and CMV-seronegative. CDR3s include the opening cysteine and the closing phenylalanine or tryptophan.

TRBJ1-6	TRBV18	CASSPSQQGGGSPLHF
TRBJ1-2	TRBV14	CASSQTSNYGYTF
TRBJ1-6	TRBV27	CASSLGAGYGSPLHF
TRBJ2-3	TRBV11-2	CASSAAGLSTDTQYF
TRBJ2-7	TRBV9	CASSVHGGGEQYF
TRBJ2-5	TRBV19	CASSPGLAVQETQYF
TRBJ1-2	TRBV6-5	CASKKGQVDGYTF
TRBJ1-1	TRBV29-1	CSVEGGTGAANTEAFF
TRBJ2-1	TRBV7-6	CASSRTSGRAGSYNEQFF
TRBJ1-5	TRBV7-8	CASSPRRFTGQLQPQHF
TRBJ2-2	TRBV19	CASSRQIDTGELFF
TRBJ2-7	TRBV15	CATSSDYLAGGTYEQYF
TRBJ2-7	TRBV10-3	CAISEADSSYEQYF
TRBJ2-5	TRBV11-2	CASSLAPGTSGSQETQYF
TRBJ2-2	TRBV9	CASQGAMGGELFF
TRBJ1-3	TRBV18	CASSQDRASGNTIYF
TRBJ1-1	TRBV29-1	CSVLPGTAMNTEAFF
-	TRBV7-8	CASSLGLAGAYEQYF
TRBJ2-7	TRBV11-2	CASRFGRLAGDEQYF
TRBJ2-7	TRBV6-5	CASRGDRGAYEQYF
TRBJ1-2	TRBV7-2	CASSADRPNYGYTF
TRBJ2-2	TRBV9	CASSTTGSGELFF
TRBJ2-6	TRBV19	CASSIDSGFSGANVLTF
TRBJ1-2	TRBV5-1	CASRAGPRDRVGRYGYTF
TRBJ1-5	TRBV19	CASSKNPGQGNQPQHF
TRBJ2-1	TRBV4-1	CASSQYLAGGPSEQFF
TRBJ2-5	TRBV7-2	CASSLAQGRETQYF
TRBJ2-5	TRBV29-1	CSVEYASGRAAGVYGETQYF
TRBJ2-2	TRBV7-2	CASESGINTGELFF
TRBJ2-2	TRBV13	CASSSDYSGELFF
TRBJ1-1	TRBV10-3	CAIRGDRTNTEAFF
TRBJ1-5	TRBV6-5	CASSRTGGGNQPQHF
TRBJ1-2	TRBV28	CASSLGQAYGYTF
TRBJ2-1	TRBV12-2	CASRPRQGSGVGSYNEQFF
TRBJ1-1	TRBV5-6	CASSFTHGGRNTEAFF
TRBJ1-5	TRBV27	CASGRAYGGSGNQPQHF
TRBJ1-1	TRBV28	CASSLYALSRTALYMNTEAFF
TRBJ2-1	TRBV19	CASSTQGGNEQFF
TRBJ1-5	TRBV27	CASSSTVNQPQHF